Listed below are T cell receptor beta chains from one sample, sequenced in a study of cytotoxic CD8 clonotypes in ibrutinib-treated CLL. The method was immunoSEQ multiplex PCR; TCRdb's version includes in-frame clones alone and lacks a portion of them. The sample records some 29,000 clones, 55% to 70% being singletons. The input for sequencing was PBMCs, taken after 24 months of ibrutinib treatment. Receptors originate from a human donor with chronic lymphocytic leukemia. Each CDR3 is given with its conserved first and last residue. D genes are given only for firm matches. Clone size is given for some rows only: seen once, a few or many times, or a class if the clone is expanded.

>TRBD1|large|TRBV27|TRBJ1-1|14
CASRQQGAETEAFF
TGTGCCAGCCGCCAACAGGGGGCGGAAACTGAAGCTTTCTTT
>TRBD1|.|TRBV2|TRBJ1-5|18
CASTRDRGQLYSNQPQHF
TGTGCCAGCACTCGCGACAGGGGACAACTCTATAGCAATCAGCCCCAGCATTTT
>.|few|TRBV5-1|TRBJ2-3|14
CASSLGQGGDTQYF
TGCGCCAGCAGCTTGGGGCAGGGTGGGGATACGCAGTATTTT
>TRBD1|.|TRBV28|TRBJ1-2|17
CASDVTRTGGLGYGYTF
TGTGCCAGTGACGTTACAAGGACAGGGGGGCTAGGCTATGGCTACACCTTC
>TRBD1|few|TRBV7-3|TRBJ1-2|13
CASSLIGTAGYTF
TGTGCCAGCAGCTTAATTGGGACAGCGGGCTACACCTTC
>.|.|TRBV28|TRBJ1-2|14
CASSLLGTNYGYTF
TGTGCCAGCAGTTTACTCGGCACCAACTATGGCTACACCTTC
>.|.|TRBV4-1|TRBJ2-5|13
CASSFTPQETQYF
TGCGCCAGCAGTTTCACTCCCCAAGAGACCCAGTACTTC
>.|once|TRBV5-1|TRBJ2-1|13
CASSWSSYNEQFF
TGCGCCAGCAGCTGGAGCTCCTACAATGAGCAGTTCTTC
>.|.|TRBV27|TRBJ1-1|15
CASSRDYLSNTEAFF
TGTGCCAGCAGCCGGGACTATCTATCGAACACTGAAGCTTTCTTT
>TRBD1|.|TRBV20-1|TRBJ1-2|9
CSARRGRAF
TGCAGTGCCAGAAGGGGGCGAGCCTTC
>TRBD1|once|TRBV19|TRBJ1-5|15
CASSTLTGSSVTQHF
TGTGCCAGTAGTACCTTGACAGGGAGTAGTGTGACCCAGCATTTT
>TRBD1|.|TRBV15|TRBJ2-1|14
CATSGDRGIFEQFF
TGTGCCACCAGCGGGGACAGGGGTATTTTTGAGCAGTTCTTC
>.|.|TRBV5-4|TRBJ1-2|15
CASSLALSGQKGYTF
TGTGCCAGCAGCTTGGCTCTATCTGGACAGAAGGGCTACACCTTC
>.|.|TRBV19|TRBJ2-6|15
CASSPQLSGANVLTF
TGTGCCAGTAGTCCTCAACTCTCTGGGGCCAACGTCCTGACTTTC
>.|.|TRBV6-1|TRBJ1-4|17
CASSEGGGGRTNEKLFF
TGTGCCAGCAGTGAAGGGGGAGGGGGAAGAACTAATGAAAAACTGTTTTTT
>TRBD1|.|TRBV19|TRBJ2-5|14
CASSARDRGRTQYF
TGTGCCAGTAGTGCCCGGGACAGGGGGCGCACCCAGTACTTC
>.|.|TRBV6-1|TRBJ2-3|14
CASSEANRADTQYF
TGTGCCAGCAGTGAAGCGAACAGGGCAGATACGCAGTATTTT
>.|.|TRBV25-1|TRBJ1-6|17
CASSGGPPVAYNSPLHF
TGTGCCAGCAGTGGGGGACCCCCCGTTGCCTATAATTCACCCCTCCACTTT
>TRBD2|few|TRBV9|TRBJ2-1|15
CASSVRLAAYNEQFF
TGTGCCAGCAGCGTTAGGCTAGCGGCTTACAATGAGCAGTTCTTC
>.|many|TRBV30|TRBJ1-2|13
CAWTRPTNYGYTF
TGTGCCTGGACCAGGCCGACTAACTATGGCTACACCTTC
>.|.|TRBV6-5|TRBJ2-7|14
CASGKGISGYEQYF
TGTGCCAGCGGGAAAGGGATTAGTGGCTACGAGCAGTACTTC
>.|.|TRBV5-3|TRBJ2-5|15
CARSLTGTLQETQYF
TGTGCCAGAAGCTTGACCGGGACACTACAAGAGACCCAGTACTTC
>.|.|TRBV7-9|TRBJ1-2|13
CASSLPPYMGYTF
TGTGCCAGCAGCTTACCCCCCTACATGGGCTACACCTTC
>.|few|TRBV5-4|TRBJ1-1|15
CASSLYGPLNTEAFF
TGTGCCAGCAGCTTGTATGGACCGTTGAACACTGAAGCTTTCTTT